These 23 T cell receptor beta chains were all obtained from the same sample, sequenced in a study of radiation and T cells in renal cell carcinoma. Sequencing used immunoSEQ multiplex PCR; TCRdb keeps in-frame clones, though not all of them. The sample contains around 140,000 clones, around nine tenths of which appear only once. The time point is: blood 4 weeks post-SBRT, at nephrectomy. Treatment: 15 Gy SBRT to primary tumor, nephrectomy 4 weeks later. This specimen consisted of blood, obtained from a patient whose treatment included radiotherapy and nephrectomy. These receptors all stem from a woman aged 45 to 65 with renal cell carcinoma.

The chain links TRBV5-4 to TRBJ1-1, with D perhaps TRBD1 (5 bases). The CDR3 covers 13 residues. The V gene's germline CDR1 is SGHNT and CDR2 YYREEE (reference sequence). V shed 0 bases and J shed 7 bases, with 10 bases lying between them. The CDR3 DNA reads as TGTGCCAGCAGCTTGGACAGGACCAATGAAGCTTTCTTT. This translates into CASSLDRTNEAFF.

V usage is TRBV5-1 and J usage is TRBJ2-5; 9 positions match TRBD1. Trimming at V came to 4 bases and at J to 3 bases, leaving 10 bases not matched to a gene. The V gene's germline CDR1 is SGHRS and CDR2 YFSETQ. This CDR3 has 16 amino acids. Written as DNA, the CDR3 is TGCGCCAGCAGCGACTGGGTGGGACAGGGAAAAGAGACCCAGTACTTC. It encodes CASSDWVGQGKETQYF.

The rearrangement joins TRBV19 to TRBJ2-4, with 11 bases identical to TRBD1. V shed 0 bases, J shed 5 bases, and the junction held 3 bases outside the gene matches. The germline V gene has CDR1 LNHDA and CDR2 SQIVND (reference sequence). This CDR3 has 16 amino acids. CDR3 in amino acids: CASSIEGDRGENIQYF. The CDR3 DNA reads as TGTGCCAGTAGTATAGAAGGGGACAGGGGGGAAAACATTCAGTACTTC.

This chain uses TRBV7-9 with TRBJ1-1; no firm D call. From germline, CDR1 is SEHNR and CDR2 FQNEAQ (reference sequence). Trimming left V 5 bases short and J 4 bases short, with 17 bases between. The CDR3 is 15 amino acids. This chain's CDR3 is CASSPNTLDGTEAFF. DNA for the CDR3: TGTGCCAGCAGCCCGAATACATTGGATGGCACTGAAGCTTTCTTT.

The table lists this clone with a count of one. J is TRBJ2-7 and V is TRBV6-1, with a possible D match to TRBD2 (7 bases). CDR3 length equals 14 residues. V was shortened by 3 bases and J by 5 bases, with 14 bases between the two germline ends. CDR1 and CDR2 (germline): MNHNS, SASEGT. CDR3 sequence (DNA): TGTGCCAGCAGTGATATACAGGGAGGGGACGAGCAGTACTTC. Translating it yields CASSDIQGGDEQYF.

This clone occurred once. The junction departs from the called germline gene at one end, perhaps through a read error. The chain links TRBV4-1 to TRBJ1-1; no reliable D call. CDR1 and CDR2 (germline): MGHRA, YSYEKL. CDR3 size: 15 residues. The CDR3: CASSKEGAMNTEAFF. CDR3 in DNA: TGCGCCAGCAGCAAAGAGGGCGCGATGAACACTGAAGCTTTCTTT.

This clone was observed once. The J gene is TRBJ2-1, the V gene TRBV11-3; no definite D call. The V end lost 2 bases, the J end lost 2 bases, and 7 bases lay between the germline ends. The CDR3 extends over 14 amino acids. CDR1 and CDR2 from the germline V gene are SGHNT and YENEEA. CDR3 nucleotide sequence: TGTGCCAGCAGCTTATCTGCCACCTACAATGAGCAGTTCTTC. Residues: CASSLSATYNEQFF.

The chain carries TRBV5-4 and TRBJ2-7; TRBD1 aligns across 11 bases. The V gene end was trimmed by 0 bases and the J gene end by 0 bases; junction bases not matched to a gene: 5. The CDR3 loop spans 17 amino acids. CDR1 and CDR2 from the germline V gene are SGHNT and YYREEE (reference sequence). CDR3 protein: CASSLGTGGESSYEQYF. The CDR3 DNA follows: TGTGCCAGCAGCTTGGGGACAGGGGGCGAGAGCTCCTACGAGCAGTACTTC.

Details on this clone: Other nucleotide sequences in the sample specify the same CDR3. The chain combines TRBV19 with TRBJ2-7; 8 bases agree with TRBD1. Germline-derived CDR1 and CDR2 are LNHDA and SQIVND (reference sequence). With V trimmed by 8 bases and J by 4 bases, 10 bases remained unmatched. CDR3 length equals 14 residues. CDR3 in DNA: TGTGCCAGTTCCACAGGCAGGGGGCCTTACGAGCAGTACTTC. Amino acid sequence: CASSTGRGPYEQYF.

This chain connects TRBV27 to TRBJ2-5; no clear D gene. Between the trimmed V and J ends, which lost 6 bases and 0 bases, there was a span of 11 bases. The CDR3 consists of 14 residues. CDR1 is MNHEY and CDR2 is SMNVEV in the germline V gene (reference sequence). CDR3 protein: CASSAGRYQETQYF. The CDR3 nucleotides are TGTGCCAGCAGCGCCGGCAGGTACCAAGAGACCCAGTACTTC.

This chain links TRBV6-5 with TRBJ2-7, with 7 bases aligning to TRBD1. Germline CDR1 and CDR2: MNHEY and SVGAGI. The CDR3 length is 14 residues. V dropped 5 bases and J dropped 4; count of bases not matched to a gene: 8. The CDR3 DNA reads as TGTGCCAGCAGTAAATCGACAGGGAAATACGAGCAGTACTTC. Residues: CASSKSTGKYEQYF.

The chain uses TRBV27 and TRBJ2-7, with 10 bases fitting TRBD2. Germline V gene sequence: CDR1 MNHEY, CDR2 SMNVEV (reference sequence). The CDR3 has 17 residues. V lost 5 bases, J lost 1 base, and 11 bases stayed unmatched. CDR3 DNA sequence: TGTGCCAGCAGTACCTCCCCACTAGCGGGAATGTCCTACGAGCAGTACTTC. This sequence encodes CASSTSPLAGMSYEQYF.

The V gene is TRBV9, the J gene TRBJ1-1; D is perhaps TRBD1 (6 bases). With 0 bases removed from V and 1 base from J, the gap between germline ends came to 13 bases. Germline lookup yields CDR1 SGDLS and CDR2 YYNGEE. This CDR3 has 16 residues. CDR3 nucleotides: TGTGCCAGCAGCGTAGCCTCGGACAGCGGGAACACTGAAGCTTTCTTT. It specifies CASSVASDSGNTEAFF.

This clone was recorded only once. The chain is built from TRBV7-2 and TRBJ1-1, with D maybe TRBD1 (6 bases). The CDR3 contains 14 residues. V was clipped by 5 bases and J by 2 bases, with 12 bases between them. Germline V gene sequence: CDR1 SGHTA, CDR2 FQGNSA. The CDR3 bases are TGTGCCAGCAGCCCGCCAGGGGACAACACTGAAGCTTTCTTT. Translating it yields CASSPPGDNTEAFF.

V is TRBV28 and J is TRBJ2-5; weak D call: TRBD1 (5 bases). Germline V CDR1 and CDR2: MDHEN, SYDVKM. The germline V and J ends were trimmed by 6 bases and 9 bases, with 20 bases remaining between them. The CDR3 has 14 residues. The CDR3 nucleotides read TGTGCCAGCAGCCCTGAGACAGTCCGATGGTCCCAGTACTTC. Protein: CASSPETVRWSQYF.

This sequence joins TRBV21-1 and TRBJ1-2. TRBV21-1 is labeled a pseudogene. This CDR3 spans 13 amino acids. The chain's CDR3 is CVRGGQPNYGYTF. Here the CDR3 DNA reads TGTGTACGGGGGGGACAACCAAACTATGGCTACACCTTC.

The chain employs TRBV6-6 and TRBJ1-2; D remains unclear. The CDR3 runs to 13 residues. Germline V gene lookup returns CDR1 MNHNY and CDR2 SVGAGI (reference sequence). Trimming removed 6 bases at V and 1 base at J, with 9 bases between. The CDR3 sequence: CASSPPINYGYTF. CDR3 nucleotides: TGTGCCAGCAGCCCACCCATTAACTATGGCTACACCTTC.

The chain carries TRBV15 and TRBJ2-7, with 11 positions matching TRBD1. The CDR3 length is 16 residues. Germline assignment: CDR1 LNHNV and CDR2 YYDKDF (reference sequence). V shed 0 bases and J 4 bases; nucleotides not matched to a gene: 5. CDR3 sequence (DNA): TGTGCCACCAGCAGAGATTTGGACAGGGGGCGTTACGAGCAGTACTTC. Its translation: CATSRDLDRGRYEQYF.

The chain carries TRBV27 and TRBJ2-3; D is unclear. Germline V gene lookup returns CDR1 MNHEY and CDR2 SMNVEV (reference sequence). The ends were cut back, 0 bases at V and 2 bases at J, with 6 bases in the middle. The CDR3 has 14 residues. The DNA for the CDR3 is TGTGCCAGCAGTTTATCACATAACACAGATACGCAGTATTTT. It is translated as CASSLSHNTDTQYF.

The chain is built from TRBV7-2 and TRBJ2-7; 8 nucleotides align to TRBD1. The germline V gene has CDR1 SGHTA and CDR2 FQGNSA. The CDR3 has 15 residues. Trimming at V came to 2 bases and at J to 5 bases, leaving 8 bases not matched to a gene. The CDR3 DNA reads as TGTGCCAGCAGCTTAAGTGGCAGGGGGCGAGACGAGCAGTACTTC. This translates into CASSLSGRGRDEQYF. Full variable domain (outside the CDR3, taken from reference TRBV7-2 and TRBJ2-7): GAGVSQSPSNKVTEKGKDVELRCDPISGHTALYWYRQSLGQGLEFLIYFQGNSAPDKSGLPSDRFSAERTGGSVSTLTIQRTQQEDSAVYLCASSLSGRGRDEQYFGPGTRLTVT.

V usage is TRBV27 and J usage is TRBJ1-2; D perhaps matches TRBD1 (6 bases). V lost 3 bases and J 2 bases, leaving 10 bases between the germline ends. CDR1 and CDR2 (germline): MNHEY, SMNVEV (reference sequence). CDR3 size: 14 residues. This CDR3 is CASSLSQGNYGYTF. The DNA of the CDR3 is TGTGCCAGCAGTTTGTCCCAGGGGAACTATGGCTACACCTTC.

The chain recombines TRBV7-8 with TRBJ2-7; 9 nucleotides agree with TRBD1. CDR1 and CDR2 (germline): SGHVS, FQNEAQ. This CDR3 contains 15 residues. The V and J ends lost 4 bases and 2 bases, in that order; junction bases with no gene match: 6. The CDR3 sequence: CASSSGQGRTYEQYF. The CDR3 DNA sequence: TGTGCCAGCAGCTCAGGACAGGGGAGAACCTACGAGCAGTACTTC.

This clone showed up just once. The V call is TRBV28, the J call TRBJ2-5, with D perhaps matching TRBD1 or TRBD2 (5 bases each). CDR3 size: 15 residues. V was pared by 7 bases and J by 0 bases, with 15 bases between. The germline CDR1 and CDR2 sequences are MDHEN and SYDVKM. The CDR3 loop is CASTPYGGYQETQYF. CDR3 DNA: TGTGCCAGCACCCCTTATGGGGGATACCAAGAGACCCAGTACTTC.